Each of the 22 T cell receptor beta chains below was sequenced from the same sample in a study of blood T cell repertoires in COVID-19. Clones were read by immunoSEQ multiplex PCR, and TCRdb kept only the in-frame ones, dropping some. The sample comprises 50,000 or so clones, 85% to 90% of which are singletons, and roughly 4.3% rests with the top ten. Sequenced input: peripheral blood. These receptors originate from a man aged 35 to 55 with active COVID-19.

The chain combines TRBV11-2 with TRBJ2-1, with TRBD1 matching over 8 bases. This CDR3 is built from 13 residues. V lost 5 bases and J lost 10; bases outside the gene matches: 7. In germline, CDR1 is SGHAT, CDR2 FQNNGV. The CDR3, as DNA: TGTGCCAGCAGCCCGACAGGGGTCTTGGAGCAGTTCTTC. Translating gives CASSPTGVLEQFF.

V is TRBV27 and J is TRBJ2-7; 11 bases align to TRBD2. V lost 5 bases, J lost 0 bases, and 3 bases stayed unmatched. Germline lookup yields CDR1 MNHEY and CDR2 SMNVEV (reference sequence). This CDR3 region has 15 residues. The CDR3 sequence: CASSGLAGTSYEQYF. CDR3 nucleotides: TGTGCCAGCAGTGGACTAGCGGGTACCTCCTACGAGCAGTACTTC.

The J gene is TRBJ1-6, the V gene TRBV7-3, with TRBD1 matching over 10 bases. Germline V gene lookup returns CDR1 SGHTA and CDR2 FQGTGA. With 3 bases clipped from V and 6 bases from J, the junction kept 2 bases outside the gene matches. The CDR3 sequence is 15 residues long. The CDR3 loop reads CASSFGTGANSPLHF. Here the CDR3 DNA reads TGTGCCAGCAGCTTCGGGACAGGGGCTAATTCACCCCTCCACTTT.

The CDR3 nucleotides read TGTGCCAGCAGCTTAGAGTCGGGAAGGGCTGGTTCACCCCTCCACTTT. Translating gives CASSLESGRAGSPLHF. The V call is TRBV7-8, the J call TRBJ1-6, with D uncertain. Germline V lookup: CDR1 SGHVS, CDR2 FQNEAQ. CDR3 size: 16 residues. V was clipped by 1 base and J by 9 bases, with 16 bases between them.

The V and J genes are TRBV27 and TRBJ2-1; 9 bases line up with TRBD2. Germline CDR1 is MNHEY and CDR2 is SMNVEV (reference sequence). With V trimmed by 5 bases and J by 9 bases, 8 bases remained unmatched. The CDR3 sequence is 14 residues long. The CDR3 DNA follows: TGTGCCAGCAGTCCCAGACTAGCGGTTGGTGAGCAGTTCTTC. Translating gives CASSPRLAVGEQFF.

The chain uses TRBV5-1 and TRBJ2-5; the D gene is possibly TRBD2 (5 bases). CDR1 and CDR2 (germline): SGHRS, YFSETQ. V lost 3 bases, J lost 1 base, and 13 bases lay in between. CDR3 length: 15 amino acids. The CDR3 protein is CASSWAGTAQETQYF. The CDR3 nucleotides are TGCGCCAGCAGCTGGGCGGGCACAGCCCAAGAGACCCAGTACTTC. The whole variable domain, remainder taken from reference TRBV5-1 and TRBJ2-5, is KAGVTQTPRYLIKTRGQQVTLSCSPISGHRSVSWYQQTPGQGLQFLFEYFSETQRNKGNFPGRFSGRQFSNSRSEMNVSTLELGDSALYLCASSWAGTAQETQYFGPGTRLLVL.

The chain employs TRBV19 and TRBJ1-1; tentatively, D is TRBD1 (5 bases). Germline V CDR1 and CDR2: LNHDA, SQIVND (reference sequence). V shed 1 base and J shed 3 bases, with 6 bases lying between them. This CDR3 is built from 13 residues. CDR3 nucleotides: TGTGCCAGTAGTATAGGGGGCCACACTGAAGCTTTCTTT. This gives the protein CASSIGGHTEAFF.

The gene calls are TRBV5-1 and TRBJ1-5, with 7 bases matching TRBD1. In germline, CDR1 is SGHRS, CDR2 YFSETQ. This CDR3 contains 16 residues. Unmatched junction bases numbered 9, after V lost 4 bases and J lost 2 bases. The CDR3 sequence is CASSLGPTGRNQPQHF. The CDR3 nucleotides are TGCGCCAGCAGCCTGGGGCCGACAGGGCGCAATCAGCCCCAGCATTTT.

V gene TRBV4-2 combines with J gene TRBJ2-1; D unclear. V shed 4 bases and J shed 3 bases, with 7 bases lying between them. CDR1 is LGHNA and CDR2 is YNFKEQ in the germline V gene. CDR3 size: 13 residues. CDR3 nucleotides: TGTGCCAGCAGCCTAACTAACTACAATGAGCAGTTCTTC. The encoded protein is CASSLTNYNEQFF.

The chain links TRBV5-4 to TRBJ2-5, with 10 bases identical to TRBD1. CDR3 size: 14 residues. Germline lookup yields CDR1 SGHNT and CDR2 YYREEE (reference sequence). Germline trimming cut 9 bases from V and 5 bases from J; bases unmatched to any gene: 10. CDR3 sequence: CATQQTGGAETQYF. The CDR3 DNA is TGTGCCACCCAACAGACAGGGGGCGCGGAGACCCAGTACTTC.

The chain couples TRBV5-1 to TRBJ1-1, with D perhaps TRBD1 (5 bases). CDR1 and CDR2 from the germline V gene are SGHRS and YFSETQ. The CDR3 has 14 amino acids. Trimming stripped 3 bases from V and 0 bases from J, with 9 bases between. This chain's CDR3 is CASSSDMMNTEAFF. In DNA, the CDR3 is TGCGCCAGCAGCTCGGACATGATGAACACTGAAGCTTTCTTT.

V is TRBV30 and J is TRBJ2-3; unclear D gene. V gave up 2 bases and J gave up 5 bases, with 8 bases separating them. Germline loops: CDR1 GTSNPN, CDR2 SVGIG (reference sequence). The CDR3 sequence is 12 residues long. CDR3 protein: CAWSPPGDTQYF. DNA for the CDR3: TGTGCCTGGAGTCCCCCGGGAGATACGCAGTATTTT.

V gene TRBV4-2 combines with J gene TRBJ2-3; 10 bases match TRBD2. V dropped 2 bases and J dropped 1; count of bases not matched to a gene: 9. The V gene's germline CDR1 is LGHNA and CDR2 YNFKEQ. This CDR3 spans 18 amino acids. CDR3 bases: TGTGCCAGCAGCCAACCAATCCCCGGGACTAGCGGCACAGATACGCAGTATTTT. As protein: CASSQPIPGTSGTDTQYF.

This clone has just a few counts. The gene calls are TRBV28 and TRBJ1-5; D remains unclear. Trimming took 7 bases from V and 6 from J, leaving 16 bases between them. This CDR3 spans 14 amino acids. In germline, CDR1 is MDHEN, CDR2 SYDVKM. DNA for the CDR3: TGTGCCAGCACTGCGAGTGGGGAGGGTCAGCCCCAGCATTTT. This sequence encodes CASTASGEGQPQHF.

The chain has TRBV19 and TRBJ1-4; 9 bases match TRBD1. Unmatched junction bases numbered 4, after V lost 6 bases and J lost 5 bases. CDR1 LNHDA and CDR2 SQIVND come from the germline V gene (reference sequence). The CDR3 is made up of 14 amino acids. Here the CDR3 reads CASRGTGRNEKLFF. Written as DNA, the CDR3 is TGTGCCAGTAGGGGGACAGGGAGAAATGAAAAACTGTTTTTT.

This rearrangement joins TRBV28 to TRBJ1-2; D call uncertain. The CDR3 extends over 17 amino acids. V was trimmed by 2 bases and J by 0 bases, leaving 16 bases between them. Germline values: CDR1 MDHEN, CDR2 SYDVKM. The CDR3 sequence is CASSLLPGGGANYGYTF. In DNA, the CDR3 is TGTGCCAGCAGTTTACTTCCGGGAGGAGGTGCTAACTATGGCTACACCTTC.

This chain connects TRBV4-1 to TRBJ1-4; 7 bases map to TRBD1. The CDR3 contains 14 residues. The V and J ends lost 5 bases and 11 bases, in that order; junction bases with no gene match: 11. Per the germline V gene, CDR1 is MGHRA and CDR2 is YSYEKL. The chain's CDR3 is CASSFDREMHKLFF. The CDR3 DNA is TGCGCCAGCAGCTTCGACAGGGAGATGCACAAACTGTTTTTT.

The chain carries TRBV5-4 and TRBJ2-2, with D uncertain. Germline V gene data show CDR1 as SGHNT and CDR2 as YYREEE (reference sequence). The CDR3 sequence is 13 residues long. V was cut by 5 bases and J by 5 bases, with 10 bases left in between. The CDR3 nucleotides are TGTGCCAGCAGTAAACACCCAACCGGGGAGCTGTTTTTT. Its translation is CASSKHPTGELFF.

V gene TRBV19 combines with J gene TRBJ1-5, with D possibly being TRBD1 (6 bases). There are 13 residues in the CDR3. Germline loops: CDR1 LNHDA, CDR2 SQIVND (reference sequence). Between the trimmed V and J ends, which lost 3 bases and 5 bases, there was a span of 8 bases. The CDR3 sequence: CASSMGGHQPQHF. In DNA form, the CDR3 reads TGTGCCAGTAGTATGGGGGGGCATCAGCCCCAGCATTTT.

V is TRBV7-2 and J is TRBJ1-6, with 9 positions matching TRBD1. CDR1 is SGHTA and CDR2 is FQGNSA in the germline V gene. This CDR3 contains 15 residues. The V segment lost 2 bases and the J segment 10 bases; nucleotides outside the gene matches: 6. CDR3 protein: CASSLRDRVDSPLHF. The CDR3 DNA follows: TGTGCCAGCAGCTTAAGGGACAGGGTGGACTCACCCCTCCACTTT.

The CDR3 nucleotides read TGCGCCAGCACGGGCGGGAGTTCAGCAGATACGCAGTATTTT. This encodes CASTGGSSADTQYF. The V and J genes are TRBV5-1 and TRBJ2-3, with TRBD2 matching 7 bases. The CDR3 is made up of 14 amino acids. The V segment lost 6 bases and the J segment 4 bases; nucleotides outside the gene matches: 8. CDR1 and CDR2 from the germline V gene are SGHRS and YFSETQ. The whole variable domain, filled in from reference TRBV5-1 and TRBJ2-3, reads KAGVTQTPRYLIKTRGQQVTLSCSPISGHRSVSWYQQTPGQGLQFLFEYFSETQRNKGNFPGRFSGRQFSNSRSEMNVSTLELGDSALYLCASTGGSSADTQYFGPGTRLTVL.

The chain's CDR3 is CSVGSRGGSSYEQYF. CDR3 coding DNA: TGCAGCGTCGGAAGCAGGGGAGGGAGCTCCTACGAGCAGTACTTC. The chain links TRBV29-1 to TRBJ2-7, with a weak D call TRBD2 (7 bases). The CDR3 consists of 15 residues. CDR1 and CDR2 from the germline V gene are SQVTM and ANQGSEA. V was pared by 6 bases and J by 0 bases, with 18 bases between.